This T cell receptor beta chain stems from a study of CD4 T cells in relation to SARS-CoV-2 and coronaviruses. Looking at the study overall: The negative reference was HIV-1 Nef peptide pool or peptide-free culture.

This clone appeared once. Antigen specificity is unknown. Unexposed donor CD4+ T cells date from about 2011-2018, before the COVID-19 pandemic. The cells were cultured for approximately ten days before CD4+ T cells were isolated. Cultures held some 2.1 million PBMCs per well with around 9.7 IU/ml IL-2. Only in-frame clones appear in the TCRdb table, and some are missing; sequencing was by immunoSEQ multiplex PCR. This sample has about 23,000 clones, with around 80% found just once. V gave up 5 bases and J gave up 5 bases; unmatched junction bases: 8. This CDR3 is 16 amino acids long. Germline CDR1 reads SGHVS; CDR2 reads FQNEAQ.

The sample was CD4+ T cells from PBMCs, cultured in vitro. The TCR comes from a human donor in good health. V is TRBV7-8 and J is TRBJ2-3; 12 nucleotides agree with TRBD2. The CDR3 loop reads CASSVRLAGVLDTQYF. For the CDR3, the DNA is TGTGCCAGCAGCGTACGACTAGCGGGAGTGTTAGATACGCAGTATTTT.